The rows below give T cell receptor beta chains drawn from one sample of a study of blood T cell repertoires in COVID-19. This table comes from immunoSEQ multiplex PCR, and its TCRdb copy is limited to in-frame clones, with some not included. The table records fewer than 200,000 clones, roughly four fifths of them present only once. Sequencing used peripheral blood. These receptor sequences come from a woman aged 70-85 years with COVID-19, enrolled during active disease. Each CDR3 is given with its conserved first and last residue. Fields, in order: V gene, D gene, clone size, J gene, CDR3 protein, CDR3 DNA. A D gene is named only where the DNA matches it firmly. Only part of the rows carry a size: once, few, many, or a class if the clone is expanded.

v_gene: TRBV19; d_gene: NA; abundance: NA; j_gene: TRBJ1-2; CDR3aa: CASGDRGGYGYTF; CDR3nt: TGTGCCAGCGGAGACCGAGGGGGCTATGGCTACACCTTC
v_gene: TRBV27; d_gene: NA; abundance: once; j_gene: TRBJ2-1; CDR3aa: CASRLSLTLIDNEQFF; CDR3nt: TGTGCCAGCAGGCTCTCTTTGACACTCATCGACAATGAGCAGTTCTTC
v_gene: TRBV5-1; d_gene: NA; abundance: once; j_gene: TRBJ1-4; CDR3aa: CASSLTGSDEKLFF; CDR3nt: TGCGCCAGCAGCTTGACAGGGAGCGATGAAAAACTGTTTTTT
v_gene: TRBV3-1/TRBV3-2; d_gene: TRBD1; abundance: NA; j_gene: TRBJ1-6; CDR3aa: CASRLGDSSPPLHF; CDR3nt: TGTGCCAGCAGGTTAGGGGACAGTTCCCCACCCCTCCACTTT
v_gene: TRBV7-9; d_gene: TRBD2; abundance: NA; j_gene: TRBJ2-7; CDR3aa: CASSFLGGGVKSYEQYF; CDR3nt: TGTGCCAGCAGCTTCCTCGGGGGGGGCGTAAAATCCTACGAGCAGTACTTC
v_gene: TRBV25-1; d_gene: NA; abundance: NA; j_gene: TRBJ2-2; CDR3aa: CASSPVDWDTGELFF; CDR3nt: TGTGCCAGCAGCCCTGTTGACTGGGACACCGGGGAGCTGTTTTTT
v_gene: TRBV27; d_gene: TRBD1; abundance: once; j_gene: TRBJ2-3; CDR3aa: CASRKAGTGGTDTQYF; CDR3nt: TGTGCCAGCAGAAAAGCCGGGACAGGGGGAACAGATACGCAGTATTTT
v_gene: TRBV7-2; d_gene: TRBD2; abundance: NA; j_gene: TRBJ2-3; CDR3aa: CASTLSGRQTDTQYF; CDR3nt: TGTGCCAGCACCCTTAGCGGGAGACAGACAGATACGCAGTATTTT
v_gene: TRBV5-4; d_gene: NA; abundance: NA; j_gene: TRBJ2-1; CDR3aa: CASSSPGRGGDNEQFF; CDR3nt: TGTGCCAGCAGCTCCCCGGGTAGAGGTGGAGACAATGAGCAGTTCTTC
v_gene: TRBV27; d_gene: TRBD2; abundance: NA; j_gene: TRBJ2-3; CDR3aa: CASSLLASGRGPFTDTQYF; CDR3nt: TGTGCCAGCAGTTTATTGGCTAGCGGGAGGGGGCCCTTCACAGATACGCAGTATTTT
v_gene: TRBV27; d_gene: TRBD1; abundance: once; j_gene: TRBJ1-4; CDR3aa: CASSRTTGHGEKLFF; CDR3nt: TGTGCCAGCAGTAGGACGACAGGGCACGGGGAAAAACTGTTTTTT
v_gene: TRBV28; d_gene: TRBD1; abundance: once; j_gene: TRBJ2-3; CDR3aa: CASSTPFRDRSTDTQYF; CDR3nt: TGTGCCAGCAGCACCCCGTTTCGGGACAGGAGCACAGATACGCAGTATTTT
v_gene: TRBV11-2; d_gene: TRBD2; abundance: once; j_gene: TRBJ2-5; CDR3aa: CASSRLAEETQYF; CDR3nt: TGTGCCAGCAGTCGACTAGCGGAAGAGACCCAGTACTTC
v_gene: TRBV9; d_gene: TRBD1; abundance: NA; j_gene: TRBJ1-2; CDR3aa: CASRTGGFGYTF; CDR3nt: TGTGCCAGCAGGACAGGGGGCTTTGGCTACACCTTC
v_gene: TRBV11-1; d_gene: TRBD1; abundance: NA; j_gene: TRBJ1-3; CDR3aa: CASSLAGQGFTGNTIYF; CDR3nt: TGTGCCAGCAGCTTAGCGGGACAGGGTTTTACTGGAAACACCATATATTTT
v_gene: TRBV5-1; d_gene: NA; abundance: once; j_gene: TRBJ2-1; CDR3aa: CASSLATGRGEQFF; CDR3nt: TGCGCCAGCAGCTTGGCAACAGGGAGAGGTGAGCAGTTCTTC
v_gene: TRBV10-3; d_gene: NA; abundance: NA; j_gene: TRBJ2-5; CDR3aa: CAISESGQPQETQYF; CDR3nt: TGTGCCATCAGTGAGTCGGGCCAACCTCAAGAGACCCAGTACTTC
v_gene: TRBV9; d_gene: NA; abundance: NA; j_gene: TRBJ1-6; CDR3aa: CASSAGTKENSPLHF; CDR3nt: TGTGCCAGCAGCGCCGGGACAAAGGAAAATTCACCCCTCCACTTT
v_gene: TRBV5-4; d_gene: TRBD2; abundance: NA; j_gene: TRBJ2-1; CDR3aa: CASSYSGRLGNEQFF; CDR3nt: TGTGCCAGCAGCTATAGCGGGAGACTCGGCAATGAGCAGTTCTTC
v_gene: TRBV11-2; d_gene: NA; abundance: NA; j_gene: TRBJ2-7; CDR3aa: CASSLIRRGNYEQYF; CDR3nt: TGTGCCAGCAGCTTAATCCGCCGGGGTAACTACGAGCAGTACTTC
v_gene: TRBV9; d_gene: TRBD2; abundance: NA; j_gene: TRBJ2-5; CDR3aa: CASSISGMRETQYF; CDR3nt: TGTGCCAGCAGTATTAGCGGGATGAGGGAGACCCAGTACTTC
v_gene: TRBV4-3; d_gene: TRBD2; abundance: NA; j_gene: TRBJ2-7; CDR3aa: CASSQTLGGSISEQYF; CDR3nt: TGCGCCAGCAGCCAAACCCTGGGAGGGTCCATCAGCGAGCAGTACTTC
v_gene: TRBV5-4; d_gene: TRBD1; abundance: NA; j_gene: TRBJ1-6; CDR3aa: CASSVKGGSNSPLHF; CDR3nt: TGTGCCAGCAGCGTGAAAGGGGGCAGTAATTCACCCCTCCACTTT
v_gene: TRBV21-1; d_gene: NA; abundance: NA; j_gene: TRBJ1-1; CDR3aa: CASSPGLAGTGPMNTEAFF; CDR3nt: TGTGCCAGCAGCCCCGGGCTCGCCGGGACAGGACCGATGAACACTGAAGCTTTCTTT
v_gene: TRBV28; d_gene: TRBD1; abundance: NA; j_gene: TRBJ1-2; CDR3aa: CASSPQVAGGSYGYTF; CDR3nt: TGTGCCAGCAGCCCCCAAGTGGCAGGGGGTTCCTATGGCTACACCTTC
v_gene: TRBV5-5; d_gene: TRBD2; abundance: once; j_gene: TRBJ2-3; CDR3aa: CASGLTTSGATDTQYF; CDR3nt: TGTGCCAGCGGCTTAACAACTAGCGGGGCCACAGATACGCAGTATTTT
v_gene: TRBV6-5; d_gene: NA; abundance: NA; j_gene: TRBJ2-3; CDR3aa: CAAGQGGNTQYF; CDR3nt: TGCGCTGCGGGGCAGGGGGGAAATACGCAGTATTTT
v_gene: TRBV3-1/TRBV3-2; d_gene: TRBD2; abundance: NA; j_gene: TRBJ2-1; CDR3aa: CASSHPPRAGGYNEQFF; CDR3nt: TGTGCCAGCAGCCATCCGCCCCGGGCGGGAGGATACAATGAGCAGTTCTTC
v_gene: TRBV11-3; d_gene: NA; abundance: few; j_gene: TRBJ2-1; CDR3aa: CASSLGVSASEQFF; CDR3nt: TGTGCCAGCAGCTTAGGAGTTTCAGCGAGTGAGCAGTTCTTC
v_gene: TRBV6-5; d_gene: NA; abundance: NA; j_gene: TRBJ2-3; CDR3aa: CASSYGSPSTDTQYF; CDR3nt: TGTGCCAGCAGTTACGGGAGCCCTAGCACAGATACGCAGTATTTT
v_gene: TRBV5-6; d_gene: TRBD1; abundance: once; j_gene: TRBJ2-3; CDR3aa: CASSRDRGQDTQYF; CDR3nt: TGTGCCAGCAGCCGGGACAGGGGGCAAGATACGCAGTATTTT
v_gene: TRBV18; d_gene: TRBD1; abundance: NA; j_gene: TRBJ1-6; CDR3aa: CASSHKDRTNSPLHF; CDR3nt: TGTGCCAGCTCGCACAAGGACAGGACCAATTCACCCCTCCACTTT
v_gene: TRBV6-6; d_gene: TRBD2; abundance: NA; j_gene: TRBJ2-7; CDR3aa: CASYSGRAGYEQYF; CDR3nt: TGTGCCAGTTATAGCGGGAGGGCCGGATACGAGCAGTACTTC
v_gene: TRBV3-1/TRBV3-2; d_gene: NA; abundance: NA; j_gene: TRBJ1-5; CDR3aa: CASSYSNQPQHF; CDR3nt: TGTGCCAGCAGCTATAGCAATCAGCCCCAGCATTTT
v_gene: TRBV2; d_gene: NA; abundance: NA; j_gene: TRBJ1-5; CDR3aa: CATTDSYSNQPQHF; CDR3nt: TGTGCTACGACGGACAGCTATAGCAATCAGCCCCAGCATTTT
v_gene: TRBV6-6; d_gene: NA; abundance: NA; j_gene: TRBJ1-5; CDR3aa: CASRETGGEQPQHF; CDR3nt: TGTGCCAGCAGGGAGACGGGGGGCGAACAGCCCCAGCATTTT
v_gene: TRBV3-1/TRBV3-2; d_gene: NA; abundance: NA; j_gene: TRBJ2-1; CDR3aa: CASSQMTGSYNEQFF; CDR3nt: TGTGCCAGCAGCCAAATGACGGGCTCCTACAATGAGCAGTTCTTC
v_gene: TRBV18; d_gene: NA; abundance: NA; j_gene: TRBJ1-1; CDR3aa: CASSPAGGNTEAFF; CDR3nt: TGTGCCAGCTCACCGGCTGGCGGTAACACTGAAGCTTTCTTT
v_gene: TRBV28; d_gene: TRBD1; abundance: NA; j_gene: TRBJ1-5; CDR3aa: CASSLGDRVFQPQHF; CDR3nt: TGTGCCAGCAGCCTCGGGGACAGGGTATTCCAGCCCCAGCATTTT
v_gene: TRBV11-2; d_gene: TRBD2; abundance: NA; j_gene: TRBJ2-3; CDR3aa: CASSRRGTSGTSTDTQYF; CDR3nt: TGTGCCAGCAGTCGTAGGGGGACTAGCGGAACTAGCACAGATACGCAGTATTTT
v_gene: TRBV11-2; d_gene: NA; abundance: once; j_gene: TRBJ1-2; CDR3aa: CASSSGVYGYTF; CDR3nt: TGTGCCAGCAGCTCAGGGGTCTATGGCTACACCTTC
v_gene: TRBV10-3; d_gene: TRBD1; abundance: NA; j_gene: TRBJ1-1; CDR3aa: CAINTDRGGGTEAFF; CDR3nt: TGTGCCATCAACACAGACAGGGGAGGAGGAACTGAAGCTTTCTTT
v_gene: TRBV9; d_gene: NA; abundance: NA; j_gene: TRBJ2-7; CDR3aa: CASSPRTHDYEQYF; CDR3nt: TGTGCCAGCAGCCCTCGGACTCACGATTACGAGCAGTACTTC
v_gene: TRBV6-4; d_gene: TRBD1; abundance: NA; j_gene: TRBJ2-1; CDR3aa: CASSVTGGGEQFF; CDR3nt: TGTGCCAGCAGTGTGACAGGGGGCGGTGAGCAGTTCTTC
v_gene: TRBV28; d_gene: TRBD1; abundance: once; j_gene: TRBJ1-3; CDR3aa: CASSQGGGNTIYF; CDR3nt: TGTGCCAGCAGTCAGGGGGGCGGAAACACCATATATTTT
v_gene: TRBV3-1/TRBV3-2; d_gene: NA; abundance: NA; j_gene: TRBJ2-1; CDR3aa: CASSQDRSRPGTSNSYNEQFF; CDR3nt: TGTGCCAGCAGCCAAGACCGAAGCCGCCCCGGGACTTCGAACTCCTACAATGAGCAGTTCTTC